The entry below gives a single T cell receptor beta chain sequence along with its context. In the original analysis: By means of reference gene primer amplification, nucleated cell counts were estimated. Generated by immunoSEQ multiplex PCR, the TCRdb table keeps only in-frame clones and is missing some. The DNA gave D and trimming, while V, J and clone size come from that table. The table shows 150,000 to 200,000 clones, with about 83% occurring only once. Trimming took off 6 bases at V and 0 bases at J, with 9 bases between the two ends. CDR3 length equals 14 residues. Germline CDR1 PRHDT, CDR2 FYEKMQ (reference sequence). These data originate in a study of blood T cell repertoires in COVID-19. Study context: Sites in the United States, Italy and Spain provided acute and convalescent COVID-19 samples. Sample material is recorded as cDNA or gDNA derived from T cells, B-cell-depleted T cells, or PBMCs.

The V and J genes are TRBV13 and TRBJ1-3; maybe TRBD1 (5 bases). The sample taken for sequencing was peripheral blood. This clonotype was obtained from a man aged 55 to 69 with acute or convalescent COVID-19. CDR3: CASRATVSGNTIYF. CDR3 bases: TGTGCCAGCAGGGCGACAGTCTCTGGAAACACCATATATTTT. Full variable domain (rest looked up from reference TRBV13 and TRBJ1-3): AAGVIQSPRHLIKEKRETATLKCYPIPRHDTVYWYQQGPGQDPQFLISFYEKMQSDKGSIPDRFSAQQFSDYHSELNMSSLELGDSALYFCASRATVSGNTIYFGEGSWLTVV.